The clone carrying this T cell receptor beta chain was found many times. Antigen specificity is unknown. These data originate in a study of human T cells and chemical hapten exposure. Study in general: Small differences in pooled library volume mainly drove the variation in TCR yields per sample. Broader study findings: Counts of TCRs above 1 in 1000 frequency stayed unchanged with DPC sensitization.

The sample's time point: healthy volunteer bleed at 2 weeks. Blood, whole and unfractionated, served as the source for total RNA extraction. Trimming left V 7 bases short and J 2 bases short, with 18 bases between. The CDR3 runs to 16 residues. During construction of the library, unique molecular identifiers were attached to individual cDNA molecules for quantitative, reproducible TCR counting. Per the authors' pipeline: The number of TCRs in each sample had a median of about 95,000 and spanned about 20,000 to 690,600. Each CDR3 protein gets one entry after TCRdb re-called the RACE reads with MiXCR. These V and J calls originate from TCRdb's pipeline instead of the authors' own analysis. This repertoire shows 35,000 to 50,000 distinct CDR3 sequences, around 4% found once; its top ten account for about 1.5%.

The receptor's source is a female donor in good health. Some clones in this sample may be carry-over from other donors' samples. The chain has TRBV12-3 or TRBV12-4 and TRBJ1-3; maybe TRBD1 (6 bases). Sequencing was done on a sample of whole blood. The CDR3: CASNQDAGGPGNTIYF. The CDR3 region has the DNA TGTGCCAGCAACCAGGACGCCGGGGGGCCTGGAAACACCATATATTTT.